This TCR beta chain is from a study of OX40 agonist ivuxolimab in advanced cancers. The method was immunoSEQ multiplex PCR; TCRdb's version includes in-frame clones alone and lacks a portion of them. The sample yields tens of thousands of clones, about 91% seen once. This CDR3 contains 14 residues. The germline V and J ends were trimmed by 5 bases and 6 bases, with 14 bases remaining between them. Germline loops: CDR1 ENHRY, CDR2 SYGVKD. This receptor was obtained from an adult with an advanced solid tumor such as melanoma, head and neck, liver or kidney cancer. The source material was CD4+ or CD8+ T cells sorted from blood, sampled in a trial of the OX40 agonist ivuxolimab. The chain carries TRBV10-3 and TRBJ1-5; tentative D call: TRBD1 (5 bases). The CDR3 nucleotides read TGTGCCATCAGTAGGGGTGAGCGGGGTCAGCCCCAGCATTTT. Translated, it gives CAISRGERGQPQHF.